This TCR beta chain was sequenced during a study of T cell responses to AZD1222 COVID-19 vaccine. Germline CDR1 is SGDLS and CDR2 is YYNGEE. The CDR3 is made up of 12 amino acids. V lost 3 bases and J lost 11; bases outside the gene matches: 6. In its sample, this clone was seen once. TCRdb's copy holds only in-frame clones and misses some; the assay was immunoSEQ multiplex PCR. The sample holds about 100,000 clones, around 90% seen once. This receptor was obtained from an adult in good health. Sequencing used peripheral blood, obtained on day 0 of AZD1222 vaccination. The chain employs TRBV9 and TRBJ1-1; 8 bases fit TRBD1. CDR3 nucleotides: TGTGCCAGCAGCGCAGGACAGGGTGAGGCTTTCTTT. Translating it yields CASSAGQGEAFF.